Listed here is a single TCR beta chain. Its antigen remains unidentified. As to treatment: oral pan-JAK inhibitor, 5-10 mg twice daily. Lesional scalp tissue (obtained by punch biopsy) and peripheral blood were collected from alopecia areata patients. Sequencing relied on a cDNA template that was reverse transcribed from extracted RNA. Profiling relied on immunoSEQ multiplex PCR, and the TCRdb table lists in-frame clones only, not all of them. The sample consists of 93,000 or so clones, 85% to 90% of them appearing once. The data were obtained in a study of CD8+ T cells in alopecia areata. Whole-study results and caveats: Expanded CD8+ clones among the top 100, and scalp clonality, were significantly decreased by tofacitinib.

With V trimmed by 3 bases and J by 11 bases, 1 base remained unmatched. Per germline, CDR1 SGDLS and CDR2 YYNGEE. The CDR3 has 10 amino acids. This clonotype was sampled from a human donor with alopecia areata. The rearrangement links TRBV9 to TRBJ1-2; the match to TRBD1 covers 7 bases. This specimen was CD8+ T cells sorted from blood, taken at approximately week 30, from a patient treated with tofacitinib. CDR3 sequence reads: CASSGDSYTF. The CDR3 coding sequence is TGTGCCAGCAGCGGGGACAGTTACACCTTC.